The 15 T cell receptor beta chains listed next were all sequenced from one sample in a study of early T cells in non-severe SARS-CoV-2 infection. TCRdb redid the calling of the 5' RACE reads with MiXCR, one entry per CDR3 protein. This table holds approximately 76,000 distinct CDR3 sequences, over 12% found once. The source material was whole blood. The receptors stem from an adult who was a healthcare worker with PCR-confirmed SARS-CoV-2 infection or an uninfected control (not recorded which).

The V gene is TRBV11-2, the J gene TRBJ2-1; D remains ambiguous. Germline V gene sequence: CDR1 SGHAT, CDR2 FQNNGV. The CDR3 has 12 residues. Trimming stripped 3 bases from V and 10 bases from J, with 10 bases between. CDR3 sequence reads: CASSLVGGEQFF. CDR3 DNA: TGTGCCAGCAGCTTGGTCGGTGGGGAGCAGTTCTTC.

This clonotype was detected only a few times. This rearrangement joins TRBV29-1 to TRBJ2-5; D not resolved. V was clipped by 4 bases and J by 1 base, with 10 bases between them. The germline V gene encodes CDR1 SQVTM and CDR2 ANQGSEA. CDR3 length: 13 residues. CDR3 loop: CSVAWLIQETQYF. CDR3 bases: TGCAGCGTTGCCTGGCTGATCCAAGAGACCCAGTACTTC. The complete variable domain, with remaining parts taken from reference TRBV29-1 and TRBJ2-5, reads SAVISQKPSRDICQRGTSLTIQCQVDSQVTMMFWYRQQPGQSLTLIATANQGSEATYESGFVIDKFPISRPNLTFSTLTVSNMSPEDSSIYLCSVAWLIQETQYFGPGTRLLVL.

This clonotype was detected a few times. The chain employs TRBV19 and TRBJ1-2; no clear D. V shed 7 bases and J shed 6 bases, with 21 bases lying between them. The germline V gene has CDR1 LNHDA and CDR2 SQIVND (reference sequence). The length of the CDR3 is 15 residues. The CDR3 reads CASINYGEPVDGYTF. The CDR3 DNA is TGTGCCAGTATCAATTACGGGGAGCCCGTCGATGGCTACACCTTC.

The V gene is TRBV5-4, the J gene TRBJ2-5, with unresolved D. V was clipped by 0 bases and J by 4 bases, with 10 bases between them. This CDR3 has 14 residues. Per the germline V gene, CDR1 is SGHNT and CDR2 is YYREEE (reference sequence). CDR3 in DNA: TGTGCCAGCAGCTTGGGGGGTAGCTTAGAGACCCAGTACTTC. Translation: CASSLGGSLETQYF.

This clonotype was seen more than once but under ten times. The chain carries TRBV27 and TRBJ2-7, with 8 bases lining up with TRBD2. The CDR3 contains 16 residues. Germline trimming cut 0 bases from V and 1 base from J; bases unmatched to any gene: 5. The germline V gene has CDR1 MNHEY and CDR2 SMNVEV (reference sequence). CDR3 residues: CASSLSAGGRSYEQYF. CDR3 nucleotide sequence: TGTGCCAGCAGTTTATCTGCGGGGGGCCGATCCTACGAGCAGTACTTC.

This CDR3 is CASSPAPLPNTEAFF. The CDR3, as DNA: TGTGCCAGCAGCCCAGCCCCCCTACCGAACACTGAAGCTTTCTTT. The V call is TRBV11-3, the J call TRBJ1-1; D unclear. This CDR3 spans 15 amino acids. With 5 bases removed from V and 1 base from J, the gap between germline ends came to 14 bases. Germline V gene lookup returns CDR1 SGHNT and CDR2 YENEEA.

The chain links TRBV12-3 or TRBV12-4 to TRBJ2-5; 8 nucleotides align to TRBD2. The CDR3 length is 15 residues. The V segment lost 5 bases and the J segment 7 bases; nucleotides outside the gene matches: 12. CDR3 amino acids: CASSPTSATYGTQYF. CDR3 nucleotide sequence: TGTGCCAGCAGTCCGACTAGCGCTACTTATGGGACCCAGTACTTC.

This clonotype has more than one count but fewer than ten. The chain employs TRBV2 and TRBJ1-1, with D possibly matching TRBD1 (6 bases). The ends were cut back, 3 bases at V and 0 bases at J, with 11 bases in the middle. This CDR3 spans 15 amino acids. Germline V gives CDR1 SNHLY, CDR2 FYNNEI. CDR3 sequence reads: CASSELTGLNTEAFF. The CDR3 DNA is TGTGCCAGCAGTGAGCTCACAGGGTTGAACACTGAAGCTTTCTTT.

This clonotype was found many times. One end of the junction varies from germline; a read error may be responsible. This chain links TRBV3-1 with TRBJ2-1; either TRBD1 or TRBD2 may supply D (5 bases each). This CDR3 is 12 amino acids long. Germline assignment: CDR1 LGHDT and CDR2 YNNKEL (reference sequence). Here the CDR3 reads CASSPRTGGLLF. CDR3 in DNA: TGTGCCAGCAGCCCCCGGACTGGGGGTCTTCTCTTC.

The sample holds many counts of this clonotype. The junction departs from the called germline gene at one end, perhaps through a read error. The rearrangement uses TRBV7-9 and TRBJ2-5; no clear D gene. Germline CDR1 and CDR2: SEHNR and FQNEAQ (reference sequence). CDR3 length: 13 amino acids. Written as DNA, the CDR3 is TGTGCCAGCAGTTTAGGGAACCAAGAGACCCAGTACTTC. Protein product: CASSLGNQETQYF.

V is TRBV5-4 and J is TRBJ2-1; the D gene is possibly TRBD1 (7 bases). The CDR3 extends over 15 amino acids. Germline V gene data show CDR1 as SGHNT and CDR2 as YYREEE (reference sequence). The ends were cut back, 4 bases at V and 5 bases at J, with 16 bases in the middle. The CDR3 bases are TGTGCCAGCAGCCCAGCAGGGGGGAGGAACAATGAGCAGTTCTTC. Protein sequence: CASSPAGGRNNEQFF.

This clonotype has more than one count but fewer than ten. V and J are TRBV7-9 and TRBJ2-7; D is possibly TRBD1 (5 bases). V was pared by 8 bases and J by 0 bases, with 11 bases between. The CDR3 has 13 residues. Germline V gene lookup returns CDR1 SEHNR and CDR2 FQNEAQ (reference sequence). The CDR3 nucleotides are TGTGCCAGCGGCCAGGGCAGCTCCTACGAGCAGTACTTC. This encodes CASGQGSSYEQYF.

This chain joins TRBV20-1 and TRBJ1-5; TRBD1 is a possible D gene (5 bases). V dropped 1 base and J dropped 0 bases, with 7 bases sitting between them. The CDR3 totals 14 residues. CDR1 DFQATT and CDR2 SNEGSKA come from the germline V gene (reference sequence). The CDR3 nucleotides read TGCAGTGCTAGAGGCAGGGTTAGCAATCAGCCCCAGCATTTT. It translates to CSARGRVSNQPQHF.

Sample share makes this clonotype medium-sized. The rearrangement joins TRBV6-5 to TRBJ2-2; 10 bases align to TRBD2. The CDR3 has 16 residues. Germline loops: CDR1 MNHEY, CDR2 SVGAGI. The V and J ends lost 4 bases and 1 base, in that order; junction bases with no gene match: 3. The CDR3 loop is CASSSGLAVNTGELFF. CDR3 coding DNA: TGTGCCAGCAGTTCTGGACTAGCGGTGAACACCGGGGAGCTGTTTTTT.

Worth noting for this clonotype: A much larger clone differs by one base, so this may be a read error. V usage is TRBV9 and J usage is TRBJ2-3; the D gene is possibly TRBD1 (5 bases). This CDR3 region has 15 residues. CDR1 and CDR2 (germline): SGDLS, YYNGEE. The CDR3 nucleotides are TGTGCCAGCAGCGTAGAAGATTGGAGCACAGGTACGCAGTATTTT. This gives the protein CASSVEDWSTGTQYF.